Sequencing of this T cell receptor (beta chain) was carried out in a study of T cell repertoires in cytomegalovirus infection. Across the study: Public TCR beta signature analysis indicated the presence of both CMV infection and matching HLA type.

The length of the CDR3 is 12 residues. V shed 8 bases, J shed 4 bases, and the junction held 3 bases outside the gene matches. Germline V gene sequence: CDR1 SEHNR, CDR2 FQNEAQ (reference sequence). TCRdb passed the reads through MiXCR, listing each CDR3 protein once. This sample has about 50,000 distinct CDR3 sequences, with roughly a fifth found just once. As to this clonotype: Its antigen is undetermined.

V gene TRBV7-9 combines with J gene TRBJ1-1; 8 positions agree with TRBD1. The sequence was collected from a human donor in good health (CMV status not recorded). Some clones in this sample may be carry-over from other donors' samples. The sequences come from CD8+ T cells from cultured PBMCs, collected from culture after CMV antigen stimulation. This CDR3 reads CASLQGGTEAFF. The CDR3 DNA is TGTGCCAGCCTACAGGGGGGCACTGAAGCTTTCTTT.